A selection of T cell receptor beta chains follows, all from one sample in a study of T cells in Graves' hyperthyroidism and ophthalmopathy. TCRdb called the multiplex PCR reads again in MiXCR, with one record for every CDR3 protein. Among approximately 200,000 distinct CDR3 sequences, 15% to 20% were seen once, and the ten largest hold about 45%. Sequencing input: blood. These receptors originate from a man aged 35 to 55 with Graves' hyperthyroidism. Each CDR3 is given with its conserved first and last residue. Fields, in order: V gene, CDR3 protein.

TRBV9	CASSVAGQGVGTEAFF
TRBV28	CASTKPQANTEAFF
TRBV7-2	CASSLYAGQGDTEAFF
TRBV6-2/TRBV6-3	CASSYYGPGTQYF
TRBV28	CASSFSGGGLTEAFF
TRBV24-1	CATRGGLGETQYF
TRBV5-1	CVSSLTGGSWDTQYF
TRBV7-9	CASSFTGRADTQYF
TRBV5-5	CASSYTPGQQETQYF
TRBV6-1	CASSLHRGNQPQHF
TRBV5-1	CASRLGRGDSPLHF
TRBV9	CASSVGSGGNNEQFF
TRBV24-1	CATSDRGVNTEAFF
TRBV7-2	CASSASLSSTYEQYF
TRBV9	CASSVGFPGYGYTF
TRBV6-6	CASSYSGDNTDTQYF
TRBV12-3/TRBV12-4	CASSLVGQLNTEAFF
TRBV20-1	CSARGQGGTEAFF
TRBV29-1	CSAEQGANTEAFF
TRBV7-9	CAIELSGYEQYF
TRBV7-7	CASSLDSGDTQYF
TRBV4-1	CASSQESGRGSSYNEQFF
TRBV11-2	CASSSLAGGRAEQFF
TRBV12-3/TRBV12-4	CASSLVAGHGYTF
TRBV28	CARRGIINREQFF
TRBV27	CASSLAGGRVNEQFF
TRBV7-3	CASSLSLAGANEQFF
TRBV30	CAWSVRAGDSEQYF
TRBV11-2	CASSLIGGTLENYEQYF
TRBV5-6	CASSLGGQTFPNYGYTF
TRBV28	CATILTGFSGANVLTF
TRBV5-6	CASSLAGQTYEQYF
TRBV18	CASSPLGVGDEQFF
TRBV14	CASSHRGRRFGGYTF
TRBV7-3	CASSERWGNEQFF
TRBV27	CASSLFGGTNEKLFF
TRBV24-1	CATSDLRQGDEQFF
TRBV6-1	CASSELRFGELFF
TRBV27	CASSSAYGVGELFF
TRBV2	CASGSGEQFF
TRBV18	CASSPPGQGAKYF
TRBV5-6	CASSLLDSDQPQHF
TRBV5-6	CASSSVPLRAAGYTF
TRBV28	CASSHIVGTGNTEAFF
TRBV2	CASRGWDTSHSNQPQHF